The 18 T cell receptor beta chains in this list originate from one sample, sequenced in a study of OX40 agonist ivuxolimab in advanced cancers. The data were produced by immunoSEQ multiplex PCR, yet TCRdb's version contains in-frame clones alone and is incomplete. The table has 50,000 to 70,000 clones, 75% to 90% seen once. This sample comprised CD4+ or CD8+ T cells sorted from blood, obtained in a trial of the OX40 agonist ivuxolimab. All receptors derive from an adult with an advanced solid tumor such as melanoma, head and neck, liver or kidney cancer.

This chain joins TRBV5-4 and TRBJ2-7; 9 bases are a match to TRBD1. The V gene's germline CDR1 is SGHNT and CDR2 YYREEE (reference sequence). The V segment lost 2 bases and the J segment 0 bases; nucleotides outside the gene matches: 3. The CDR3 spans 15 residues. CDR3 sequence reads: CASSLGQGSSYEQYF. CDR3 nucleotides: TGTGCCAGCAGCTTAGGACAGGGGAGCTCCTACGAGCAGTACTTC.

This clone showed up just once. The chain recombines TRBV18 with TRBJ2-5, with TRBD2 identical over 12 bases. J lost 1 base, V lost 3 bases, and 12 bases had no gene match. Germline V CDR1 and CDR2: KGHSH, LQKENI. CDR3 length: 19 amino acids. The CDR3 loop is CASSPSNALAGGPQETQYF. The DNA for the CDR3 is TGTGCCAGCTCACCCTCCAACGCCCTAGCGGGAGGGCCCCAAGAGACCCAGTACTTC.

This chain uses TRBV11-2 with TRBJ1-5; D ambiguous. V was shortened by 5 bases and J by 3 bases, with 8 bases between the two germline ends. Per the germline V gene, CDR1 is SGHAT and CDR2 is FQNNGV. The CDR3 consists of 13 residues. The DNA of the CDR3 is TGTGCCAGCAGCGGCGGGGTCAATCAGCCCCAGCATTTT. As protein: CASSGGVNQPQHF.

The chain employs TRBV30 and TRBJ2-3, with D uncertain. Germline-derived CDR1 and CDR2 are GTSNPN and SVGIG (reference sequence). The CDR3 is made up of 14 amino acids. Trimming removed 4 bases at V and 4 bases at J, with 15 bases between. CDR3 sequence: CAWTIRVGADTQYF. The CDR3 nucleotides are TGTGCCTGGACCATAAGGGTGGGCGCAGATACGCAGTATTTT. The full variable domain, in which reference TRBV30 and TRBJ2-3 provide the parts outside the CDR3, is SQTIHQWPATLVQPVGSPLSLECTVEGTSNPNLYWYRQAAGRGLQLLFYSVGIGQISSEVPQNLSASRPQDRQFILSSKKLLLSDSGFYLCAWTIRVGADTQYFGPGTRLTVL.

The rearrangement joins TRBV7-9 to TRBJ1-2; TRBD1 is a possible D gene (6 bases). Deletions cut 4 bases from V and 7 bases from J, with 19 bases between. The CDR3 is made up of 15 amino acids. Germline values: CDR1 SEHNR, CDR2 FQNEAQ (reference sequence). Written as DNA, the CDR3 is TGTGCCAGCAGCTCATCCACAGGGCTCTCTGCTGGCTACACCTTC. Translating gives CASSSSTGLSAGYTF. The full variable domain, in which reference TRBV7-9 and TRBJ1-2 provide the parts outside the CDR3, is DTGVSQNPRHKITKRGQNVTFRCDPISEHNRLYWYRQTLGQGPEFLTYFQNEAQLEKSRLLSDRFSAERPKGSFSTLEIQRTEQGDSAMYLCASSSSTGLSAGYTFGSGTRLTVV.

The V gene is TRBV6-1, the J gene TRBJ1-1, with unresolved D. The CDR3 totals 13 residues. Trimming cost V 8 bases and J 3 bases, with 13 bases left between them. Germline V gene sequence: CDR1 MNHNS, CDR2 SASEGT. The CDR3 bases are TGTGCCAGCCGGGAGGTTCGGGACACTGAAGCTTTCTTT. Its protein product is CASREVRDTEAFF.

The chain employs TRBV27 and TRBJ2-5; 8 nucleotides line up with TRBD2. Per germline, CDR1 MNHEY and CDR2 SMNVEV (reference sequence). The CDR3 extends over 15 amino acids. V was clipped by 2 bases and J by 6 bases; unmatched bases: 8. The CDR3 nucleotides read TGTGCCAGCAGTTTAAGAGCGGGAGAACGGAAGACCCAGTACTTC. Amino acid sequence: CASSLRAGERKTQYF.

The chain links TRBV28 to TRBJ2-5; D gene unclear. V lost 5 bases and J 5 bases, leaving 9 bases between the germline ends. CDR3 length: 12 residues. Germline V gives CDR1 MDHEN, CDR2 SYDVKM. CDR3 region: CASSAQIETQYF. In DNA form, the CDR3 reads TGTGCCAGCAGTGCCCAGATCGAGACCCAGTACTTC.

The J gene is TRBJ2-1, the V gene TRBV5-1, with 10 bases lining up with TRBD2. The V and J ends lost 4 bases and 7 bases, in that order; junction bases with no gene match: 8. Germline V gives CDR1 SGHRS, CDR2 YFSETQ. The CDR3 consists of 15 residues. CDR3 in DNA: TGCGCCAGCAGCGGAGCGGGAGGGCCTGAGAATGAGCAGTTCTTC. The encoded protein is CASSGAGGPENEQFF.

CDR3 in amino acids: CASSQEGAGSGYNEQFF. Here the CDR3 DNA reads TGCGCCAGCAGCCAAGAAGGGGCGGGGTCCGGATACAATGAGCAGTTCTTC. This chain joins TRBV4-1 and TRBJ2-1; possible D gene TRBD2, 6 bases. This CDR3 is built from 17 residues. The V end was cut by 0 bases, the J end by 4 bases, with 16 bases between. Germline values: CDR1 MGHRA, CDR2 YSYEKL.

This clone was counted a single time. The gene calls are TRBV4-1 and TRBJ2-1, with TRBD2 matching over 11 bases. The junction had 9 bases not matched to a gene; V was cut back by 4 bases and J by 7 bases. CDR3 length: 16 amino acids. Germline loops: CDR1 MGHRA, CDR2 YSYEKL. CDR3 bases: TGCGCCAGCAGCCTGGGTGGTAGCGGGAGGGGGAATGAGCAGTTCTTC. Translating gives CASSLGGSGRGNEQFF.

The chain recombines TRBV30 with TRBJ1-1, with D possibly TRBD1 on 6 matching bases. V was trimmed by 4 bases and J by 3 bases, leaving 15 bases between them. CDR3 length: 14 residues. CDR1 is GTSNPN and CDR2 is SVGIG in the germline V gene (reference sequence). This chain's CDR3 is CAWNSGGAYTEAFF. In DNA form, the CDR3 reads TGTGCCTGGAATTCCGGGGGCGCATACACTGAAGCTTTCTTT. Full variable domain (rest looked up from reference TRBV30 and TRBJ1-1): SQTIHQWPATLVQPVGSPLSLECTVEGTSNPNLYWYRQAAGRGLQLLFYSVGIGQISSEVPQNLSASRPQDRQFILSSKKLLLSDSGFYLCAWNSGGAYTEAFFGQGTRLTVV.

The chain combines TRBV4-1 with TRBJ2-1; D is unresolved. Germline V lookup: CDR1 MGHRA, CDR2 YSYEKL. Trimming shortened V by 2 bases and J by 6 bases, and 8 bases separated the two germline ends. CDR3 size: 13 residues. The CDR3 spells CASSQLSGNEQFF. CDR3 nucleotide sequence: TGCGCCAGCAGCCAACTTAGTGGCAATGAGCAGTTCTTC.

The chain combines TRBV29-1 with TRBJ1-1; D gene ambiguous. The germline CDR1 and CDR2 sequences are SQVTM and ANQGSEA. CDR3 length equals 12 residues. The V gene lost 4 bases and the J gene lost 8 bases, with 14 bases spanning the gap. In nucleotides, the CDR3 is TGCAGCGTTGGACCTTCACGGAGAGAAGCTTTCTTT. It yields the protein CSVGPSRREAFF.

The chain is built from TRBV7-3 and TRBJ1-2, with D tentatively TRBD1 (5 bases). The CDR3 extends over 14 amino acids. Germline V gives CDR1 SGHTA, CDR2 FQGTGA. V dropped 2 bases and J dropped 8 bases, with 15 bases sitting between them. CDR3 coding DNA: TGTGCCAGCAGCTTAGGCCGGCAGGGAGGCGGCTACACCTTC. This codes for CASSLGRQGGGYTF.

V usage is TRBV4-2 and J usage is TRBJ2-5; TRBD2 aligns across 8 bases. Germline CDR1 reads LGHNA; CDR2 reads YNFKEQ. V lost 1 base, J lost 4 bases, and 8 bases stayed unmatched. The CDR3 has 16 residues. The CDR3 sequence is CASSQGSGGDGETQYF. The CDR3 coding sequence is TGTGCCAGCAGCCAAGGGAGCGGGGGCGACGGAGAGACCCAGTACTTC.

This chain connects TRBV5-5 to TRBJ1-1; 8 bases align to TRBD1. The CDR3 has 16 residues. Germline CDR1 and CDR2: SGHKS and YYEKEE (reference sequence). J lost 4 bases, V lost 4 bases, and 12 bases had no gene match. The CDR3: CASSPLARTGSTEAFF. The CDR3 DNA reads as TGTGCCAGCAGCCCGTTAGCTAGGACAGGGAGCACTGAAGCTTTCTTT.

The rearrangement joins TRBV28 to TRBJ2-1, with 8 positions matching TRBD2. Trimming took 6 bases from V and 3 from J; bases not matched to a gene: 7. Germline loops: CDR1 MDHEN, CDR2 SYDVKM. CDR3 length: 15 amino acids. The CDR3 DNA follows: TGTGCCAGCAGAAAGAGCGGGAGCATCTACAATGAGCAGTTCTTC. This encodes CASRKSGSIYNEQFF.